Presented here are 8 T cell receptor beta chains from one specimen sequenced in a study of human T cells and chemical hapten exposure. Specified time point: patch test 1, 2 weeks after DPC sensitization. The sample's treatment: therapeutic diphenylcyclopropenone sensitization with weekly scalp DPC. TCRdb re-analysed the RACE reads in MiXCR, keeping a single row per CDR3 protein. The sample holds about 90,000 distinct CDR3 sequences; 10% are singletons and the top ten take around 2.3%. The sequenced sample was whole blood, obtained in connection with sensitization to the hapten diphenylcyclopropenone (DPC). The receptors come from a man aged 35 to 55 with alopecia areata. Some clones in this sample may be carry-over from other donors' samples.

The chain has TRBV7-9 and TRBJ2-1; D is unresolved. Germline assignment: CDR1 SEHNR and CDR2 FQNEAQ (reference sequence). V was cut by 3 bases and J by 5 bases, with 5 bases left in between. The CDR3 is 12 amino acids. The CDR3 reads CASSLSHNEQFF. CDR3 DNA sequence: TGTGCCAGCAGCTTGAGTCACAATGAGCAGTTCTTC. Full variable domain (missing parts from reference TRBV7-9 and TRBJ2-1): DTGVSQNPRHKITKRGQNVTFRCDPISEHNRLYWYRQTLGQGPEFLTYFQNEAQLEKSRLLSDRFSAERPKGSFSTLEIQRTEQGDSAMYLCASSLSHNEQFFGPGTRLTVL.

The V gene is TRBV2, the J gene TRBJ1-5; D gene uncertain. Germline values: CDR1 SNHLY, CDR2 FYNNEI. The CDR3 extends over 15 amino acids. The germline V and J ends were trimmed by 8 bases and 3 bases, with 17 bases remaining between them. CDR3 protein: CASRGSRITNQPQHF. Here the CDR3 DNA reads TGTGCCAGCCGAGGGTCTCGGATTACCAATCAGCCCCAGCATTTT.

J is TRBJ2-7 and V is TRBV6-5; 7 bases align to TRBD2. V shed 4 bases, J shed 12 bases, and the junction held 9 bases outside the gene matches. The CDR3 spans 12 residues. Germline V gives CDR1 MNHEY, CDR2 SVGAGI. The CDR3 DNA reads as TGTGCCAGCAGTTCGCGACTAGCCGGGCCGTACGTC. Amino acid sequence: CASSSRLAGPYV.

In this sample, this clonotype turned up a few times. The chain carries TRBV6-2 or TRBV6-3 and TRBJ2-3; 11 nucleotides match TRBD1. V dropped 6 bases and J dropped 7; count of bases not matched to a gene: 12. This CDR3 is built from 16 residues. CDR1 MNHEY and CDR2 SVGEGT come from the germline V gene. The CDR3 here is CASRAPGTGGRNTQYF. CDR3 in DNA: TGTGCCAGCAGAGCTCCCGGGACAGGGGGTAGGAATACGCAGTATTTT.

To note about this clonotype: One base away lies a much larger clone, so this may be a sequencing read error. The J gene is TRBJ1-6, the V gene TRBV11-2; a weak D match, TRBD1 (5 bases). Germline CDR1 is SGHAT and CDR2 is FQNNGV. This CDR3 comprises 12 residues. The V gene lost 4 bases and the J gene lost 8 bases, with 6 bases spanning the gap. The CDR3 loop is CASSWGDSPLHF. The CDR3 DNA reads as TGTGCCAGCAGCTGGGGGGATTCACCCCTCCACTTT.

This clonotype was recorded many times. The chain has TRBV7-9 and TRBJ1-5; perhaps TRBD1 as D (6 bases). The CDR3 extends over 15 amino acids. V was shortened by 2 bases and J by 3 bases, with 11 bases between the two germline ends. CDR1 and CDR2 (germline): SEHNR, FQNEAQ (reference sequence). The CDR3 DNA reads TGTGCCAGCAGCTTAATTGGGGGGGCCAATCAGCCCCAGCATTTT. This gives the protein CASSLIGGANQPQHF.

The genes are TRBV29-1 and TRBJ1-1; 11 nucleotides line up with TRBD1. Germline V lookup: CDR1 SQVTM, CDR2 ANQGSEA. The V and J ends lost 7 bases and 4 bases, in that order; junction bases with no gene match: 8. The CDR3 has 14 residues. CDR3 coding DNA: TGCAGCGCGGGACCGGACAGGGGGCTCACTGAAGCTTTCTTT. Translated, it gives CSAGPDRGLTEAFF.

The V call is TRBV6-5, the J call TRBJ2-4, with D maybe TRBD2 (6 bases). V lost 0 bases and J lost 0, with 9 bases in between. Germline V gives CDR1 MNHEY, CDR2 SVGAGI. The CDR3 loop spans 16 amino acids. Here the CDR3 reads CASSYSSGAAKNIQYF. For the CDR3, the DNA is TGTGCCAGCAGTTACTCTAGCGGTGCAGCCAAAAACATTCAGTACTTC.